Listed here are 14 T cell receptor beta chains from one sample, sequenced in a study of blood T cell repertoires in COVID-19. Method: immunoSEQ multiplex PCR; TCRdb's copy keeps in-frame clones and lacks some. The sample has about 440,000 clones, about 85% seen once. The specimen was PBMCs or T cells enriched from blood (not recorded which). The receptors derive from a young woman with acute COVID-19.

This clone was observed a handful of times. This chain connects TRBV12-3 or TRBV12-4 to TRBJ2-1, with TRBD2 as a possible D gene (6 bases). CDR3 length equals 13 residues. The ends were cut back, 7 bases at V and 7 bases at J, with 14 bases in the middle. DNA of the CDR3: TGTGCCAGCATTTGGATCGGGGGTAATGAGCAGTTCTTC. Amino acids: CASIWIGGNEQFF.

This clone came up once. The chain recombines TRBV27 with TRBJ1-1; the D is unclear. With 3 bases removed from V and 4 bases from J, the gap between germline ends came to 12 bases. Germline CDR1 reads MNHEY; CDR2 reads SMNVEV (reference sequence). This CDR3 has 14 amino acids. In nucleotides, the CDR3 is TGTGCCAGCAGTTTTAAGGGAGTCAGCACTGAAGCTTTCTTT. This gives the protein CASSFKGVSTEAFF.

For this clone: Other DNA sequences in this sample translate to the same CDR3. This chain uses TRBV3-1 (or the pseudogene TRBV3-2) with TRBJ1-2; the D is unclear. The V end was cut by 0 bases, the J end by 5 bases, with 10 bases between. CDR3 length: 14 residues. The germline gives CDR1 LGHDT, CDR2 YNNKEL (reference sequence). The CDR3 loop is CASSQDWGGYGYTF. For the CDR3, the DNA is TGTGCCAGCAGCCAAGACTGGGGAGGGTATGGCTACACCTTC.

CDR3 residues: CASSRARTDTQYF. The CDR3 bases are TGTGCCAGTAGCAGGGCGCGCACAGATACGCAGTATTTT. The rearrangement links TRBV19 to TRBJ2-3, with D possibly being TRBD1 (5 bases). The CDR3 is made up of 13 amino acids. V was cut by 6 bases and J by 1 base, with 8 bases left in between. Germline values: CDR1 LNHDA, CDR2 SQIVND (reference sequence).

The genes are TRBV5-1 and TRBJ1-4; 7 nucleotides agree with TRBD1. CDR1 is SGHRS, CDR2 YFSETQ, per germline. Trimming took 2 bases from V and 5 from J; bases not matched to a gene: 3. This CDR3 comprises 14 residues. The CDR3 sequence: CASSLGGQNEKLFF. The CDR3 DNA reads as TGCGCCAGCAGCTTAGGGGGACAGAATGAAAAACTGTTTTTT.

CDR3 loop: CAISSTSGANYGYTF. CDR3 nucleotides: TGTGCCATCAGTAGTACTTCAGGGGCTAACTATGGCTACACCTTC. V gene TRBV10-3 combines with J gene TRBJ1-2; possible D gene TRBD1, 6 bases. Trimming pared 5 bases from V and 0 bases from J, leaving 13 bases between. In germline, CDR1 is ENHRY, CDR2 SYGVKD. The CDR3 totals 15 residues.

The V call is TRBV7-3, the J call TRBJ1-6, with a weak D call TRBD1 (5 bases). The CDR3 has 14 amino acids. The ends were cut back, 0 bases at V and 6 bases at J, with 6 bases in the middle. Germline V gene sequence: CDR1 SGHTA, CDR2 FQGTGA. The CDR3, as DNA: TGTGCCAGCAGCTTAACAGGGGCTAATTCACCCCTCCACTTT. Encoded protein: CASSLTGANSPLHF.

The CDR3: CAGRDRGRGYTF. DNA for the CDR3: TGTGCCGGCCGGGACAGGGGAAGGGGCTACACCTTC. The V gene is TRBV7-9, the J gene TRBJ1-2; TRBD1 matches 10 bases. The V and J ends lost 11 bases and 8 bases, in that order; junction bases with no gene match: 8. Germline assignment: CDR1 SEHNR and CDR2 FQNEAQ (reference sequence). The length of the CDR3 is 12 residues.

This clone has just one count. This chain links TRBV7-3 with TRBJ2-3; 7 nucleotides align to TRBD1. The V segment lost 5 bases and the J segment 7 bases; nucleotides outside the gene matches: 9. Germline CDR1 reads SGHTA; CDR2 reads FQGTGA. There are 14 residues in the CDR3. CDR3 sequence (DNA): TGTGCCAGCAGCCCGACAGGGCCTCGGTATACGCAGTATTTT. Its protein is CASSPTGPRYTQYF. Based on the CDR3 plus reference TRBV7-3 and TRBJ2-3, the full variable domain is GAGVSQTPSNKVTEKGKYVELRCDPISGHTALYWYRQSLGQGPEFLIYFQGTGAADDSGLPNDRFFAVRPEGSVSTLKIQRTERGDSAVYLCASSPTGPRYTQYFGPGTRLTVL.

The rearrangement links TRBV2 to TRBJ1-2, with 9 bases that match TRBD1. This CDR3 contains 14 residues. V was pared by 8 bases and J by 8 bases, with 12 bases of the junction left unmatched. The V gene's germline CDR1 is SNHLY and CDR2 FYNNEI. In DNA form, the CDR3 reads TGTGCCAGCGATACCGGGACAGGGCTTAAGGGCTACACCTTC. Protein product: CASDTGTGLKGYTF.

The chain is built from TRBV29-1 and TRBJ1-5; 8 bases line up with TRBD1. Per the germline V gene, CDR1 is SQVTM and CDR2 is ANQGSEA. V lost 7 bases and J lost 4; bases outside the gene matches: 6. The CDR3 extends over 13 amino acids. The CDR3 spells CSATTGVNQPQHF. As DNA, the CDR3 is TGCAGCGCTACGACAGGGGTAAATCAGCCCCAGCATTTT.

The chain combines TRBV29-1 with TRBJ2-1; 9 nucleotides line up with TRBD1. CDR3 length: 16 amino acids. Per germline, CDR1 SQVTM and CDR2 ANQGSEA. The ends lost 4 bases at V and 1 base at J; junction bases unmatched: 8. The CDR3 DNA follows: TGCAGCGTTGCGTCTCGTGGGACAGGGTCCTACAATGAGCAGTTCTTC. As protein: CSVASRGTGSYNEQFF.

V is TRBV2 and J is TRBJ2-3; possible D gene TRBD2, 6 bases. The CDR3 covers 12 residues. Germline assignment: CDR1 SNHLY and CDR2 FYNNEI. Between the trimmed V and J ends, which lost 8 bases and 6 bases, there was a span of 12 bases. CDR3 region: CASGRRDDTQYF. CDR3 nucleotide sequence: TGTGCCAGCGGAAGGAGGGATGATACGCAGTATTTT.

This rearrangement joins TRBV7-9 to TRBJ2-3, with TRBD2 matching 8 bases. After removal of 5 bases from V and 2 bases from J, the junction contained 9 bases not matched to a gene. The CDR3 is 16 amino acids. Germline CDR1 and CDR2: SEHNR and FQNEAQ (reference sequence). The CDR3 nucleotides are TGTGCCAGCAGCCCCCTGACGGGGGGGGCCACAGATACGCAGTATTTT. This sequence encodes CASSPLTGGATDTQYF.